A single sample is the source of the 17 T cell receptor beta chains below, sequenced in a study of T cell responses to AZD1222 COVID-19 vaccine. Using immunoSEQ multiplex PCR, the repertoire was profiled, and TCRdb retains in-frame clones only, with some absent. There are about 260,000 clones in the sample; 90% to 95% occur only once, and less than 0.6% lies in the top ten. The sample consisted of peripheral blood, taken on day 0 of AZD1222 vaccination. These receptor sequences come from an adult in good health.

The V call is TRBV9, the J call TRBJ2-3; 9 bases fit TRBD2. Per the germline V gene, CDR1 is SGDLS and CDR2 is YYNGEE. CDR3 size: 17 residues. Trimming cost V 0 bases and J 2 bases; bases outside gene matches: 7. CDR3 nucleotides: TGTGCCAGCAGCGTAGCGGGTAGCGGGAGTATCACAGATACGCAGTATTTT. Residues: CASSVAGSGSITDTQYF.

The chain joins TRBV10-3 to TRBJ2-5, with TRBD1 matching over 10 bases. Germline assignment: CDR1 ENHRY and CDR2 SYGVKD. The CDR3 spans 15 residues. V dropped 5 bases and J dropped 4; count of bases not matched to a gene: 7. This CDR3 reads CAISMTGGIGETQYF. CDR3 DNA: TGTGCCATCAGTATGACAGGGGGCATTGGAGAGACCCAGTACTTC.

This sequence joins TRBV30 and TRBJ1-2; TRBD1 aligns across 7 bases. The germline V gene encodes CDR1 GTSNPN and CDR2 SVGIG (reference sequence). V shed 0 bases and J 7 bases; nucleotides not matched to a gene: 11. CDR3 length: 15 residues. In nucleotides, the CDR3 is TGTGCCTGGAGTGTGCAGGGGGTACCTATATTTGGCTACACCTTC. It specifies CAWSVQGVPIFGYTF.

The V and J genes are TRBV29-1 and TRBJ2-4, with D perhaps TRBD1 (6 bases). Trimming left V 4 bases short and J 0 bases short, with 10 bases between. The CDR3 is 14 amino acids. Germline CDR1 SQVTM, CDR2 ANQGSEA. CDR3: CSVGTELAKNIQYF. CDR3 bases: TGCAGCGTTGGGACAGAACTAGCCAAAAACATTCAGTACTTC.

The sample holds one count of this clone. The chain recombines TRBV6-6 with TRBJ1-6; D is undetermined. The V and J ends lost 2 bases and 0 bases respectively, with 5 bases between them. The CDR3 is 15 residues long. CDR1 MNHNY and CDR2 SVGAGI come from the germline V gene (reference sequence). CDR3 sequence: CASSYESSYNSPLHF. CDR3 nucleotide sequence: TGTGCCAGCAGTTACGAAAGCTCCTATAATTCACCCCTCCACTTT.

This chain connects TRBV28 to TRBJ2-1; a weak D match, TRBD2 (5 bases). Germline V gene data show CDR1 as MDHEN and CDR2 as SYDVKM. The CDR3 sequence is 19 residues long. V lost 5 bases, J lost 4 bases, and 27 bases lay in between. CDR3 DNA sequence: TGTGCCAGCAGTGCAACTAGGGATCGTTGGTCGAGAGGTTACAATGAGCAGTTCTTC. It yields the protein CASSATRDRWSRGYNEQFF.

In nucleotides, the CDR3 is TGTGCCAGCAGGCCTACGACTAGTGGCTACAATGAGCAGTTCTTC. Protein sequence: CASRPTTSGYNEQFF. The V call is TRBV4-2, the J call TRBJ2-1; weak D call: TRBD2 (6 bases). This CDR3 spans 15 amino acids. V shed 6 bases and J shed 3 bases, with 15 bases lying between them. Per the germline V gene, CDR1 is LGHNA and CDR2 is YNFKEQ.

The J gene is TRBJ2-5, the V gene TRBV5-4, with TRBD2 matching over 9 bases. J lost 5 bases, V lost 5 bases, and 4 bases had no gene match. CDR1 is SGHNT, CDR2 YYREEE, per germline (reference sequence). CDR3 length equals 13 residues. The CDR3 region has the DNA TGTGCCAGCAGAGTAGCGGGAGCTGAGACCCAGTACTTC. This gives the protein CASRVAGAETQYF.

This clone was seen just once. The V gene is TRBV19, the J gene TRBJ2-3, with D maybe TRBD1 (5 bases). The V end lost 4 bases, the J end lost 1 base, and 18 bases lay between the germline ends. This CDR3 spans 17 amino acids. Looked up from germline, CDR1 is LNHDA and CDR2 is SQIVND (reference sequence). The DNA of the CDR3 is TGTGCCAGTAGTAAAACCAGGACAAACCTGCGCACAGATACGCAGTATTTT. Translation gives CASSKTRTNLRTDTQYF.

The chain joins TRBV6-5 to TRBJ2-7, with 8 bases matching TRBD1. J gave up 9 bases and V 5 bases, and 9 bases lay outside the gene matches. Germline CDR1 reads MNHEY; CDR2 reads SVGAGI. The CDR3 has 13 residues. This CDR3 reads CASSPGQVRGQYF. In nucleotides, the CDR3 is TGTGCCAGCAGTCCGGGACAGGTTCGGGGGCAGTACTTC.

This chain links TRBV3-1 (or the pseudogene TRBV3-2) with TRBJ1-2; no clear D gene. Germline V gives CDR1 LGHDT, CDR2 YNNKEL (reference sequence). This CDR3 is 13 amino acids long. Trimming removed 4 bases at V and 3 bases at J, with 9 bases between. This CDR3 reads CASSRREDYGYTF. The CDR3 DNA reads TGTGCCAGCAGCCGTCGGGAAGACTATGGCTACACCTTC.

V gene TRBV10-3 combines with J gene TRBJ2-7; the D gene is possibly TRBD2 (5 bases). In germline, CDR1 is ENHRY, CDR2 SYGVKD. V was clipped by 3 bases and J by 2 bases, with 14 bases between them. This CDR3 has 15 amino acids. The CDR3 nucleotides are TGTGCCATCAGTGAAGTTCGGGGATCACCCTACGAGCAGTACTTC. Residues: CAISEVRGSPYEQYF.

The CDR3 DNA follows: TGTGCCAGCAGCCAAAAATGGACCGGGGAGCTGTTTTTT. This translates into CASSQKWTGELFF. V usage is TRBV7-2 and J usage is TRBJ2-2; no clear D. Trimming stripped 5 bases from V and 5 bases from J, with 9 bases between. This CDR3 comprises 13 residues. Germline-derived CDR1 and CDR2 are SGHTA and FQGNSA. Based on the CDR3 plus reference TRBV7-2 and TRBJ2-2, the full variable domain is GAGVSQSPSNKVTEKGKDVELRCDPISGHTALYWYRQSLGQGLEFLIYFQGNSAPDKSGLPSDRFSAERTGGSVSTLTIQRTQQEDSAVYLCASSQKWTGELFFGEGSRLTVL.

The chain links TRBV6-6 to TRBJ1-5; D unclear. The V end lost 6 bases, the J end lost 1 base, and 10 bases lay between the germline ends. Germline-derived CDR1 and CDR2 are MNHNY and SVGAGI (reference sequence). The CDR3 has 14 amino acids. The CDR3, as DNA: TGTGCCAGCAGGAACACAGCCAGCAATCAGCCCCAGCATTTT. Protein sequence: CASRNTASNQPQHF.

This sequence joins TRBV4-3 and TRBJ2-1; 10 bases align to TRBD2. V lost 4 bases and J lost 6; bases outside the gene matches: 3. This CDR3 is built from 14 residues. The germline CDR1 and CDR2 sequences are LGHNA and YSLEER. Here the CDR3 reads CASSRSSGSNEQFF. CDR3 sequence (DNA): TGCGCCAGCAGCCGTTCTAGCGGGAGCAATGAGCAGTTCTTC.

This chain joins TRBV3-1 (or the pseudogene TRBV3-2) and TRBJ1-3; the match to TRBD1 covers 9 bases. The CDR3 extends over 15 amino acids. The V segment lost 4 bases and the J segment 0 bases; nucleotides outside the gene matches: 1. CDR1 is LGHDT and CDR2 is YNNKEL in the germline V gene (reference sequence). The CDR3 coding sequence is TGTGCCAGCAGCCCGACAGGGGGCTCTGGAAACACCATATATTTT. This translates into CASSPTGGSGNTIYF.

The chain employs TRBV18 and TRBJ2-7; 9 bases match TRBD1. Unmatched junction bases numbered 1, after V lost 1 base and J lost 3 bases. There are 14 residues in the CDR3. Germline assignment: CDR1 KGHSH and CDR2 LQKENI. CDR3 protein: CASSPRGQGYEQYF. The CDR3 DNA follows: TGTGCCAGCTCACCACGGGGACAGGGCTACGAGCAGTACTTC. The variable domain in full, completed from reference TRBV18 and TRBJ2-7, reads NAGVMQNPRHLVRRRGQEARLRCSPMKGHSHVYWYRQLPEEGLKFMVYLQKENIIDESGMPKERFSAEFPKEGPSILRIQQVVRGDSAAYFCASSPRGQGYEQYFGPGTRLTVT.